These 10 T cell receptor beta chains came from one sample sequenced in a study of human T cells and chemical hapten exposure. The time point: patch test 1, 2 weeks after DPC sensitization. As to treatment: therapeutic diphenylcyclopropenone sensitization with weekly scalp DPC. One entry per CDR3 protein results from TCRdb running MiXCR on the RACE reads. This table has roughly 70,000 distinct CDR3 sequences, roughly 9.8% appearing once. The source material was whole blood, sampled in connection with sensitization to the hapten diphenylcyclopropenone (DPC). These receptors all come from a woman in her forties with alopecia areata. Some clones in this sample may be carry-over from other donors' samples.

This clonotype occurred many times. The DNA of the CDR3 is TGTGCCAGCAGCCCCTCCGGCCCAGACTCCTACAATGAGCAGTTCTTC. This gives the protein CASSPSGPDSYNEQFF. V is TRBV6-2 or TRBV6-3 and J is TRBJ2-1; D is unresolved. CDR1 is MNHEY, CDR2 SVGEGT, per germline. The germline V and J ends were trimmed by 6 bases and 0 bases, with 15 bases remaining between them. This CDR3 region has 16 residues.

This clonotype was found once. The rearrangement links TRBV7-3 to TRBJ2-5; no clear D gene. Per germline, CDR1 SGHTA and CDR2 FQGTGA. The CDR3 spans 14 residues. The ends were cut back, 2 bases at V and 0 bases at J, with 7 bases in the middle. The CDR3 nucleotides read TGTGCCAGCAGCTTACCAGTTTACCAAGAGACCCAGTACTTC. It is translated as CASSLPVYQETQYF.

This clonotype was counted at least ten times. The chain is built from TRBV19 and TRBJ2-3; 9 nucleotides agree with TRBD2. Per the germline V gene, CDR1 is LNHDA and CDR2 is SQIVND (reference sequence). The CDR3 has 18 residues. V was clipped by 2 bases and J by 2 bases; unmatched bases: 11. This CDR3 reads CASSIILRAGGTTDTQYF. CDR3 DNA sequence: TGTGCCAGTAGTATAATCCTTCGAGCGGGGGGAACCACAGATACGCAGTATTTT.

The chain uses TRBV18 and TRBJ1-5, with 8 bases matching TRBD1. The CDR3 is 19 residues long. After removal of 5 bases from V and 4 bases from J, the junction contained 19 bases not matched to a gene. The germline V gene encodes CDR1 KGHSH and CDR2 LQKENI. CDR3 coding DNA: TGTGCCAGCTCAGCTGTCACCCTCAGGGGGCGAAAAGAGAATCAGCCCCAGCATTTT. This encodes CASSAVTLRGRKENQPQHF.

The gene calls are TRBV15 and TRBJ2-2; no clear D. The germline CDR1 and CDR2 sequences are LNHNV and YYDKDF (reference sequence). This CDR3 has 15 amino acids. Trimming stripped 0 bases from V and 4 bases from J, with 9 bases between. CDR3 in DNA: TGTGCCACCAGCAGAGATCGACCACCCACCGGGGAGCTGTTTTTT. It yields the protein CATSRDRPPTGELFF.

In its sample, this clonotype was seen many times. The chain employs TRBV3-1 and TRBJ2-7; D perhaps matches TRBD1 (5 bases). Trimming took 2 bases from V and 3 from J, leaving 11 bases between them. The CDR3 has 14 residues. CDR1 and CDR2 (germline): LGHDT, YNNKEL (reference sequence). As DNA, the CDR3 is TGTGCCAGCAGCCAACTATGGCAGGGCTACGAGCAGTACTTC. Its protein is CASSQLWQGYEQYF.

The rearrangement uses TRBV9 and TRBJ2-1; 7 bases fit TRBD2. Germline lookup yields CDR1 SGDLS and CDR2 YYNGEE. Germline trimming cut 0 bases from V and 8 bases from J; bases unmatched to any gene: 8. This CDR3 comprises 15 residues. CDR3 sequence (DNA): TGTGCCAGCAGCGTAGGGTCGGGGGGAGGCTATGAGCAGTTCTTC. Translation: CASSVGSGGGYEQFF.

The CDR3 here is CSAPGGVTQYF. The CDR3 DNA reads TGCAGTGCCCCTGGGGGAGTGACGCAGTATTTT. The V and J genes are TRBV20-1 and TRBJ2-3; the D gene could be TRBD1 or TRBD2 (5 bases each). Germline V lookup: CDR1 DFQATT, CDR2 SNEGSKA (reference sequence). Trimming took 6 bases from V and 9 from J, leaving 13 bases between them. The length of the CDR3 is 11 residues.

This clonotype was counted ten times or more. The chain is built from TRBV6-6 and TRBJ1-1, with TRBD1 as a possible D gene (6 bases). Looked up from germline, CDR1 is MNHNY and CDR2 is SVGAGI (reference sequence). Trimming took off 6 bases at V and 8 bases at J, with 16 bases between the two ends. The CDR3 length is 13 residues. The CDR3 here is CASSRALGTEAFF. In DNA form, the CDR3 reads TGTGCCAGCAGCCGAGCTCTCGGGACAGAAGCTTTCTTT.

Regarding this clonotype: This may come from a read error, since a much larger clone is one base off. The CDR3: CPSSYYTTNEKLFF. CDR3 nucleotides: TGTCCCAGCAGCTACTATACAACTAATGAAAAACTGTTTTTT. The chain employs TRBV7-8 and TRBJ1-4; D call uncertain. The CDR3 runs 14 residues. Germline CDR1 is SGHVS and CDR2 is FQNEAQ.